Included here is one T cell receptor beta chain sequence, with context. Its antigen is as yet unknown. The sample comes from a study of blood T cells in healthy people across ages. Findings and caveats of the study: The unknown donor CMV status may have confounded expanded clonotype changes.

The V end lost 2 bases, the J end lost 11 bases, and 21 bases lay between the germline ends. From germline, CDR1 is MNHEY and CDR2 SVGEGT. The CDR3 has 15 residues. Russia was home to the donors, healthy Caucasian individuals aged about 6 to 90. Isolated per sample were at least 7 million PBMCs. A sample-barcoded 5' primer and a J-beta primer mix were used in a second PCR of roughly 7 to 12 cycles. All samples gave at least 2.5 million CDR3-containing paired-end reads. TCRdb recomputed calls from the 5' RACE reads with MiXCR, one row per CDR3 protein. The profile shows 1.5 million to 2 million distinct CDR3 sequences, just under 50% of them singletons.

Material for sequencing was blood. This chain connects TRBV6-2 or TRBV6-3 to TRBJ2-5; no firm D call. The origin of this receptor is a woman between 40 and 55 years old in good health. The CDR3 sequence: CASSYAGFRYNEQYF. The CDR3 DNA follows: TGTGCCAGCAGTTACGCAGGTTTCCGTTACAATGAGCAGTACTTC.